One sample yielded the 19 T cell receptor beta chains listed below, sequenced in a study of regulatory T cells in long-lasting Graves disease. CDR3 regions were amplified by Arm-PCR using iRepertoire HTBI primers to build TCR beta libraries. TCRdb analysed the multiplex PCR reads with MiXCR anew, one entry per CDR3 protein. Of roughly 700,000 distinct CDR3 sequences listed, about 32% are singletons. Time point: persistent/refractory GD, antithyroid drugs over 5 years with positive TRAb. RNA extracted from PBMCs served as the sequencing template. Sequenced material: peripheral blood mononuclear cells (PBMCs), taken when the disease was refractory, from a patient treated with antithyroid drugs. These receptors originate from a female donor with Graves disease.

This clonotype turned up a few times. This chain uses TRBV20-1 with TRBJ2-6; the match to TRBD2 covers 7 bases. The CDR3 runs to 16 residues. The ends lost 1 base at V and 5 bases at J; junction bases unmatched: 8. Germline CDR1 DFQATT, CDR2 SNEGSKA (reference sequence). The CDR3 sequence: CSARGGGSIRANVLTF. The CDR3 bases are TGCAGTGCTAGAGGGGGCGGGAGCATAAGGGCCAACGTCCTGACTTTC.

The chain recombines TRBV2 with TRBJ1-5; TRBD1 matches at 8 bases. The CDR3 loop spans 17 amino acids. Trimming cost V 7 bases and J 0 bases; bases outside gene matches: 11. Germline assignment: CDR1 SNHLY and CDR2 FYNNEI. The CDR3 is CASTPGSGGLSNQPQHF. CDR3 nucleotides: TGTGCCAGCACCCCCGGGTCAGGGGGCCTTAGCAATCAGCCCCAGCATTTT.

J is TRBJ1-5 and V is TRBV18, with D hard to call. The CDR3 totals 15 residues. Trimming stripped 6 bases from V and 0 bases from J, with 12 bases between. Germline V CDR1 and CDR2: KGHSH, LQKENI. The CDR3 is CASSREGFSNQPQHF. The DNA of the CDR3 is TGTGCCAGCTCCCGGGAGGGATTTAGCAATCAGCCCCAGCATTTT.

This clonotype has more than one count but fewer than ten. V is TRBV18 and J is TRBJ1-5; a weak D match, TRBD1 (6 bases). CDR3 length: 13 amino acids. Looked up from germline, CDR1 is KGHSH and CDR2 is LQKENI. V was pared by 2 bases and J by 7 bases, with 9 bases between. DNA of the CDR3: TGTGCCAGCTCACCAGGCGGGACACAGCCCCAGCATTTT. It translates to CASSPGGTQPQHF.

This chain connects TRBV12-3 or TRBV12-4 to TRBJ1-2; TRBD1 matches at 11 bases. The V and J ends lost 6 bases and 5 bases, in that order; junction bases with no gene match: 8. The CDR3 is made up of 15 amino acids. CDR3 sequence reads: CASSPGQGAWYGYTF. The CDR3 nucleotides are TGTGCCAGCAGCCCCGGACAGGGGGCATGGTATGGCTACACCTTC.

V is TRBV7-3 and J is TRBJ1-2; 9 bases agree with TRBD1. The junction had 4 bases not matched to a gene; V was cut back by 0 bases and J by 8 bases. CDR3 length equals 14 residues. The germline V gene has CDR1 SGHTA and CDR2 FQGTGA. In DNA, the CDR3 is TGTGCCAGCAGCTTAACACAGGGGGCAGGGGGCTACACCTTC. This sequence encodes CASSLTQGAGGYTF.

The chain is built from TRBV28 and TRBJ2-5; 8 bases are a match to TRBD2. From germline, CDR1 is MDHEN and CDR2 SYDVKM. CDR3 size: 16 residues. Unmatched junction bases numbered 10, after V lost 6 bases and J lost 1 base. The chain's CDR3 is CASSQGLAGPQETQYF. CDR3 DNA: TGTGCCAGCAGCCAAGGTCTAGCGGGCCCCCAAGAGACCCAGTACTTC.

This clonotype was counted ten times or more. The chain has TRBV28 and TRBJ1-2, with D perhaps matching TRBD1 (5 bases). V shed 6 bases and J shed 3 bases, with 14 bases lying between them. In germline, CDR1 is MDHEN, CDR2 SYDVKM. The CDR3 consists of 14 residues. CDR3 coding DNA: TGTGCCAGCAGAACATATGGGGGGGACTATGGCTACACCTTC. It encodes CASRTYGGDYGYTF.

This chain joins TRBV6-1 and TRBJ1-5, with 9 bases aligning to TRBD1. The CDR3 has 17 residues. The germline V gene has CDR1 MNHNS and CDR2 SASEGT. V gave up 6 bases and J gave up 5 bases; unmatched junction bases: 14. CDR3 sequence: CASRRDREISGDQPQHF. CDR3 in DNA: TGTGCCAGCAGGAGGGACAGGGAGATATCCGGGGATCAGCCCCAGCATTTT.

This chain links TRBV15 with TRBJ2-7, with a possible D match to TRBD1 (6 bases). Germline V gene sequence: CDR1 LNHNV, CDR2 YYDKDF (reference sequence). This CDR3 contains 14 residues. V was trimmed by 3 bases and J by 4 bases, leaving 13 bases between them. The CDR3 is CATSSVNREYEQYF. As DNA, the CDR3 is TGTGCCACCAGCAGCGTTAACAGGGAGTACGAGCAGTACTTC.

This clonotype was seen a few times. The CDR3 is CASGVGPRTEAFF. As DNA, the CDR3 is TGTGCCAGTGGGGTAGGTCCGCGGACTGAAGCTTTCTTT. The genes are TRBV19 and TRBJ1-1; D gene unclear. From germline, CDR1 is LNHDA and CDR2 SQIVND (reference sequence). Trimming took off 8 bases at V and 5 bases at J, with 15 bases between the two ends. CDR3 length equals 13 residues.

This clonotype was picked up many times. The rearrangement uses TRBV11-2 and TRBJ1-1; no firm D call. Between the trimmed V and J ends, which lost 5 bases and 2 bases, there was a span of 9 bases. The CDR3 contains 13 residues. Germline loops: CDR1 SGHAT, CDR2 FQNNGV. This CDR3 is CASSPGSNTEAFF. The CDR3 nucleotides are TGTGCCAGCAGCCCGGGCAGCAACACTGAAGCTTTCTTT.

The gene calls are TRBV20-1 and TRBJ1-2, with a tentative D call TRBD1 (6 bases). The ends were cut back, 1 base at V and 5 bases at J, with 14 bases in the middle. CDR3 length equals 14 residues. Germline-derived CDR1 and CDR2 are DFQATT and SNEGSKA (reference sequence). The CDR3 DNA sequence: TGCAGTGCTAGAGGGACAGAACCCACTTATGGCTACACCTTC. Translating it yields CSARGTEPTYGYTF.

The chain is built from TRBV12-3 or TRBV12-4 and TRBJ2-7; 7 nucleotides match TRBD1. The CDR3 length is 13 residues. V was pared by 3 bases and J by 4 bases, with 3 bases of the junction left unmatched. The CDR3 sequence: CASSFGTEYEQYF. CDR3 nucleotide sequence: TGTGCCAGCAGTTTTGGGACAGAGTACGAGCAGTACTTC.

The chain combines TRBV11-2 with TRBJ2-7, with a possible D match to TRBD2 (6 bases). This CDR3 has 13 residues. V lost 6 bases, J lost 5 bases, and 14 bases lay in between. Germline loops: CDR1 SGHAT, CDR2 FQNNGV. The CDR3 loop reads CASSFVGGNEQYF. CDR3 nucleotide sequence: TGTGCCAGCAGTTTTGTGGGAGGAAACGAGCAGTACTTC.

The CDR3 sequence: CASSQSAGTGTSYEQYF. The CDR3 bases are TGTGCCAGCAGCCAATCCGCCGGGACAGGTACCTCCTACGAGCAGTACTTC. The chain combines TRBV11-2 with TRBJ2-7; 8 positions agree with TRBD1. The ends lost 5 bases at V and 0 bases at J; junction bases unmatched: 12. CDR3 length: 17 residues. Germline lookup yields CDR1 SGHAT and CDR2 FQNNGV.

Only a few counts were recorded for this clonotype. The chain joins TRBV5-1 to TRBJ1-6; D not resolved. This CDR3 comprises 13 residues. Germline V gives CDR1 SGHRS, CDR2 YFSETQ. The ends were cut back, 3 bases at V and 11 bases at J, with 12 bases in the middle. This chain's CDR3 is CASSSDQVTPLHF. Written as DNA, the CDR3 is TGCGCCAGCAGCTCTGACCAGGTTACACCCCTCCACTTT.

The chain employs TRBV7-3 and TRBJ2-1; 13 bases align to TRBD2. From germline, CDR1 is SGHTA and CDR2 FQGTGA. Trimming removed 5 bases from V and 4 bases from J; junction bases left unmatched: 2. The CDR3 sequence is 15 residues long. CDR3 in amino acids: CASSQGLAGYNEQFF. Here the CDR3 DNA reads TGTGCCAGCAGCCAGGGACTAGCGGGATACAATGAGCAGTTCTTC.

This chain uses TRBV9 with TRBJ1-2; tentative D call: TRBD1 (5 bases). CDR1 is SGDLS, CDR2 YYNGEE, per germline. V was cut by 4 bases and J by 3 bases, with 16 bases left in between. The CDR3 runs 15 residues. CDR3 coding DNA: TGTGCCAGCAGCCCTCGAGGGGACGGAGACTATGGCTACACCTTC. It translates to CASSPRGDGDYGYTF.